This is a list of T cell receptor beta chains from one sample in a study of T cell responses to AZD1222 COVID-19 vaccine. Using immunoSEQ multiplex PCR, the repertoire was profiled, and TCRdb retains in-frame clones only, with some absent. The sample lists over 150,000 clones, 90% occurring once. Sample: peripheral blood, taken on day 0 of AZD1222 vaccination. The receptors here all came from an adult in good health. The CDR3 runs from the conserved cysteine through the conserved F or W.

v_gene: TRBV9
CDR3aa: CASSVGWGFNTEAFF

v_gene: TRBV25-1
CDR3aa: CASSEWGGNQPQHF

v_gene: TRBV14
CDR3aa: CASSQDGNQPQHF

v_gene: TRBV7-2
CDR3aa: CASSFVAGAVSYNEQFF

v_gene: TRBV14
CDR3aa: CASSRTGSGANVLTF

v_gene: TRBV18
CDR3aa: CASSPRATNEKLFF

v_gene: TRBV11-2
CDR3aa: CASSTPKGDPYEQYF

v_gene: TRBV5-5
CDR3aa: CATGGGAAYEQYF

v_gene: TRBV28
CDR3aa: CASSQARGRYEQYF

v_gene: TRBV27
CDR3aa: CASSPMGLGTAGALREQYF

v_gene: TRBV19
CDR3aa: CAISLDNYGYTF

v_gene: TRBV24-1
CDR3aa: CATSREDNEQFF

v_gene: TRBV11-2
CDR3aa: CASSLGDLAGGDTQYF

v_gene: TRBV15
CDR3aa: CAVGGRIEGVRDNEQFF

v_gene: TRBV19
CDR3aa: CASSMRGQPNQPQHF

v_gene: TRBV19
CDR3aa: CASSIETGSGGYTF

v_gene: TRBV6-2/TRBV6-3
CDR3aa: CASSPERTASPYEQYF

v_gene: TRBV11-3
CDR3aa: CASSPRGGGGNTGELFF

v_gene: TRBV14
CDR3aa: CASSQEWAQNEQFF

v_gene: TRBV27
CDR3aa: CASTPPGGNEQFF

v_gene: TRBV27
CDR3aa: CASSPLAGGEQETQYF

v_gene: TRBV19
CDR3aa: CASRRAGTGQSYEQYF

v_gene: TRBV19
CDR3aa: CATQISGASDYNEQFF

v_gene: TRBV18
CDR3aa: CASSPARQGLSYGYTF

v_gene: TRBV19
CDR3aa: CASSMTGDTEAFF

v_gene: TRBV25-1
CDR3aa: CASSGQGGNTIYF

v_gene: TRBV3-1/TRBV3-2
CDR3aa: CASSQGGARSNQPQHF

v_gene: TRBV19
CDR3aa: CASSIVGQGALTEAFF

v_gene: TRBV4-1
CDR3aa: CASSQSPGWDAYGYTF

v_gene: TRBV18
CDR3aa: CASSPDRGGQPQHF

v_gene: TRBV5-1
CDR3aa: CASSPRTAYNEQFF

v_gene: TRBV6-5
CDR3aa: CASSYTGALGNTIYF

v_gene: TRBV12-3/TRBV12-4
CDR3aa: CASSFVQAEQYF

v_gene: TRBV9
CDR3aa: CASSAGQGAAQPQHF

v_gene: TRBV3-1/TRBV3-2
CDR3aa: CASSQGVLDQETQYF

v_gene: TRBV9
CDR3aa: CASSPRDIQLYGYTF

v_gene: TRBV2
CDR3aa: CASSPLSGRTLNTEAFF

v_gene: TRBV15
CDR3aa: CATRGTGNTGELFF

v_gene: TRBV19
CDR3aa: CASSSRQTNQPQHF

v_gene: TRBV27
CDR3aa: CASSFPTLRDSNQPQHF

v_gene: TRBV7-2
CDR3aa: CASSSDPGTEAFF

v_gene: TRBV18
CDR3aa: CASSPDRTGDVSF

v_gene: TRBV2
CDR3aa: CASSPASHEQYF

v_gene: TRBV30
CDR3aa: CAWNLPRGRQETQYF

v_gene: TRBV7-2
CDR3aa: CASSLGGQGAIKFF

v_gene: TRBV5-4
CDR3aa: CASSPPQTPDSPPLYGYTF

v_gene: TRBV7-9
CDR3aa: CASSSVGGASYNEQFF

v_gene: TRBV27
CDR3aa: CASSLFAGTEQYF

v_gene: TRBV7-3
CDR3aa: CASSLNPGDSYEQYF

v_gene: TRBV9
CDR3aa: CASSVTGSSYEQYF